A selection of T cell receptor beta chains follows, all from one sample in a study of blood T cells in healthy people across ages. Each CDR3 protein is one row after TCRdb ran MiXCR on the 5' RACE reads. This table holds about 750,000 distinct CDR3 sequences, about 55% found once. The specimen sequenced was blood. Receptors were obtained from a man aged 80 or over in good health. CDR3s include the opening cysteine and the closing phenylalanine or tryptophan. Fields, in order: clone size, J gene, V gene, D gene, CDR3 protein, CDR3 DNA. The D gene is left open where the match is weak. Rows may omit the clone size; those that give it use once, few, many or a size class.

clone size: -
J gene: TRBJ1-1
V gene: TRBV7-9
D gene: -
CDR3 protein: CASSLVSNMAEAFF
CDR3 DNA: TGTGCCAGCAGCTTAGTGTCCAATATGGCTGAAGCTTTCTTT

clone size: -
J gene: TRBJ1-1
V gene: TRBV5-1
D gene: TRBD1
CDR3 protein: CASSKGQGGMNTEAFF
CDR3 DNA: TGCGCCAGCAGCAAGGGACAGGGAGGGATGAACACTGAAGCTTTCTTT

clone size: few
J gene: TRBJ2-5
V gene: TRBV7-9
D gene: -
CDR3 protein: CASSLARLLEGQETQYF
CDR3 DNA: TGTGCCAGCAGCTTAGCTCGGCTTTTAGAGGGACAAGAGACCCAGTACTTC

clone size: -
J gene: TRBJ2-5
V gene: TRBV7-8
D gene: -
CDR3 protein: CASSRSRTRKRGQETQYF
CDR3 DNA: TGTGCCAGCAGCCGCAGTAGGACGAGGAAGAGGGGCCAAGAGACCCAGTACTTC

clone size: -
J gene: TRBJ2-1
V gene: TRBV5-1
D gene: -
CDR3 protein: CASSLSVGTSSYNEQFF
CDR3 DNA: TGCGCCAGCAGCTTGTCGGTGGGGACCTCCTCCTACAATGAGCAGTTCTTC

clone size: -
J gene: TRBJ1-2
V gene: TRBV27
D gene: -
CDR3 protein: CASRLTASNYGYTF
CDR3 DNA: TGTGCCAGCCGATTGACAGCCTCTAACTATGGCTACACCTTC

clone size: -
J gene: TRBJ2-7
V gene: TRBV27
D gene: TRBD2
CDR3 protein: CASSRTLRLAGAYEQYF
CDR3 DNA: TGTGCCAGCAGCCGAACCCTCCGGCTAGCGGGAGCCTACGAGCAGTACTTC

clone size: few
J gene: TRBJ2-3
V gene: TRBV6-1
D gene: -
CDR3 protein: CASSEIRTDAQYF
CDR3 DNA: TGTGCCAGCAGTGAAATCCGGACTGATGCGCAGTATTTT

clone size: -
J gene: TRBJ2-1
V gene: TRBV6-5
D gene: TRBD2
CDR3 protein: CASSYDGTSGYQFF
CDR3 DNA: TGTGCCAGCAGTTACGACGGGACTAGCGGATACCAGTTCTTC

clone size: -
J gene: TRBJ2-7
V gene: TRBV29-1
D gene: TRBD2
CDR3 protein: CSVGVTSGSSEQYF
CDR3 DNA: TGCAGCGTTGGCGTCACTAGCGGGAGTAGCGAGCAGTACTTC

clone size: -
J gene: TRBJ1-2
V gene: TRBV20-1
D gene: -
CDR3 protein: CSAPKRESLAYTF
CDR3 DNA: TGCAGTGCCCCTAAACGTGAATCCCTGGCCTACACCTTC

clone size: -
J gene: TRBJ2-2
V gene: TRBV10-2
D gene: -
CDR3 protein: CASSELGGSYGELFF
CDR3 DNA: TGCGCCAGCAGTGAGCTCGGAGGAAGCTACGGGGAGCTGTTTTTT

clone size: -
J gene: TRBJ2-7
V gene: TRBV20-1
D gene: TRBD2
CDR3 protein: CSARDQAGGYNEQYF
CDR3 DNA: TGCAGTGCTAGAGATCAAGCGGGGGGCTACAATGAGCAGTACTTC

clone size: -
J gene: TRBJ2-1
V gene: TRBV20-1
D gene: -
CDR3 protein: CSAAWGATSYNEQFF
CDR3 DNA: TGCAGTGCTGCCTGGGGGGCAACCTCCTACAATGAGCAGTTCTTC

clone size: -
J gene: TRBJ2-5
V gene: TRBV5-1
D gene: -
CDR3 protein: CASSLAAGETQYF
CDR3 DNA: TGCGCCAGCAGCTTGGCCGCTGGGGAGACCCAGTACTTC

clone size: -
J gene: TRBJ2-1
V gene: TRBV20-1
D gene: -
CDR3 protein: CSASGSGPSGRRLYNEQFF
CDR3 DNA: TGCAGTGCTAGTGGCTCCGGCCCCTCGGGGAGGCGCCTCTACAATGAGCAGTTCTTC

clone size: -
J gene: TRBJ1-2
V gene: TRBV20-1
D gene: -
CDR3 protein: CSAHPQDTPNYGCTF
CDR3 DNA: -

clone size: -
J gene: TRBJ2-3
V gene: TRBV7-9
D gene: -
CDR3 protein: CASSYLPDTQYF
CDR3 DNA: TGTGCCAGCAGCTACCTCCCGGATACGCAGTATTTT

clone size: -
J gene: TRBJ1-2
V gene: TRBV29-1
D gene: TRBD1
CDR3 protein: CSVGDRGLGYTF
CDR3 DNA: TGCAGCGTCGGGGACAGGGGGTTAGGCTACACCTTC

clone size: many
J gene: TRBJ2-3
V gene: TRBV20-1
D gene: -
CDR3 protein: CSARDAFTSTDTQYF
CDR3 DNA: TGCAGTGCTAGAGATGCTTTTACTAGCACAGATACGCAGTATTTT

clone size: -
J gene: TRBJ2-7
V gene: TRBV29-1
D gene: -
CDR3 protein: CSVGWSGGNEQYF
CDR3 DNA: TGCAGCGTTGGGTGGTCAGGGGGGAATGAGCAGTACTTC

clone size: -
J gene: TRBJ1-1
V gene: TRBV20-1
D gene: -
CDR3 protein: CSARVMAAEAFF
CDR3 DNA: TGCAGTGCTAGAGTTATGGCTGCGGAAGCTTTCTTT

clone size: -
J gene: TRBJ2-6
V gene: TRBV24-1
D gene: -
CDR3 protein: CATSEARVTGANVLTF
CDR3 DNA: TGTGCCACCAGTGAAGCCAGGGTGACTGGGGCCAACGTCCTGACTTTC

clone size: -
J gene: TRBJ2-1
V gene: TRBV18
D gene: -
CDR3 protein: CASSPDVGNEQFF
CDR3 DNA: TGTGCCAGCTCACCGGACGTGGGGAATGAGCAGTTCTTC